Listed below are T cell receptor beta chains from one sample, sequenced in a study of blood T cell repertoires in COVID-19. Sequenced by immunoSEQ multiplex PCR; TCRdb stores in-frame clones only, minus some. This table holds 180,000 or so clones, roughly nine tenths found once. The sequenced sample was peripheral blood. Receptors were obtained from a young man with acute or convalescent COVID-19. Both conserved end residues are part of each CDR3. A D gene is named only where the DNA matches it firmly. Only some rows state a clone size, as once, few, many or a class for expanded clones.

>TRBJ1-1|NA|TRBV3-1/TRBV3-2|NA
CASSQSGGREAFF
TGTGCCAGCAGCCAGTCCGGAGGGCGTGAAGCTTTCTTT
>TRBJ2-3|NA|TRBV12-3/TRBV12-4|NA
CASLAEVTDTQYF
TGTGCCAGCCTTGCTGAGGTCACAGATACGCAGTATTTT
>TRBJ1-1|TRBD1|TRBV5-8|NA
CASSSETGEPEAFF
TGTGCCAGCAGCTCCGAGACAGGGGAACCTGAAGCTTTCTTT
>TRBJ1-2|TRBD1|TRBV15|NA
CATSRDLLRGRDYGYTF
TGTGCCACCAGCAGAGATTTGCTCAGGGGGCGAGACTATGGCTACACCTTC
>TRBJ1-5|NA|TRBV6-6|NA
CASSYLQSNQPQHF
TGTGCCAGCAGTTACCTACAGAGCAATCAGCCCCAGCATTTT
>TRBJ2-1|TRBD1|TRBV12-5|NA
CASGLGTGDNEQFF
TGTGCTAGTGGTTTGGGGACAGGGGACAATGAGCAGTTCTTC
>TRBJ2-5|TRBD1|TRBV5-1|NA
CASSLTGAGSSETQYF
TGCGCCAGCAGCTTAACAGGGGCTGGGAGTTCGGAGACCCAGTACTTC
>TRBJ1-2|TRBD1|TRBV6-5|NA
CATSSPQGAAYGYTF
TGTGCCACCTCGAGCCCACAGGGGGCGGCCTATGGCTACACCTTC
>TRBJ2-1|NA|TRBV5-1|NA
CASSLDLAGINEQFF
TGCGCCAGCAGCTTGGATCTGGCAGGGATTAATGAGCAGTTCTTC
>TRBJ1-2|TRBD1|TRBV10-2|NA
CATKTGPNYGYTF
TGCGCCACGAAGACAGGGCCTAACTATGGCTACACCTTC
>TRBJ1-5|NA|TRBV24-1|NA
CATSDSGEPQHF
TGTGCCACCAGTGATTCGGGGGAGCCCCAGCATTTT
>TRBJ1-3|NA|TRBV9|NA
CASSANSLSGNTIYF
TGTGCCAGCAGCGCGAACAGTCTTTCTGGAAACACCATATATTTT
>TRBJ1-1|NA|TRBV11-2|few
CASSQQVTRNTEAFF
TGTGCCAGCAGCCAACAAGTAACCAGGAACACTGAAGCTTTCTTT
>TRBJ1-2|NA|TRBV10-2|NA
CASSEKVSGQYYGYTF
TGCGCCAGCAGCGAAAAGGTCTCAGGCCAATACTATGGCTACACCTTC
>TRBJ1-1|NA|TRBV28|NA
CASSFRLPTPGAFF
TGTGCCAGCAGTTTTCGCCTTCCCACCCCAGGGGCTTTCTTT
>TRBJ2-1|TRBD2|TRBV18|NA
CASSPTSGVTSYNEQFF
TGTGCCAGCTCACCAACTAGCGGGGTTACCTCCTACAATGAGCAGTTCTTC
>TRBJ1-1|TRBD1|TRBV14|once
CASSQHRGAEAFF
TGTGCCAGCAGCCAACACAGGGGTGCTGAAGCTTTCTTT
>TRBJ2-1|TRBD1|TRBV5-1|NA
CASSPGDRAISNEQFF
TGCGCCAGCAGCCCCGGGGACAGGGCAATATCGAATGAGCAGTTCTTC
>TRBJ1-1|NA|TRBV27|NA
CASRLLGQGYTEAFF
TGTGCCAGCAGGTTACTTGGCCAGGGTTACACTGAAGCTTTCTTT
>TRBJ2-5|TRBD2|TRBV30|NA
CAWSVTSGGWETQYF
TGTGCCTGGAGTGTAACTAGCGGGGGGTGGGAGACCCAGTACTTC
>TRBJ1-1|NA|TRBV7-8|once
CASSFDSGTEAFF
TGTGCCAGCAGCTTCGACAGTGGCACTGAAGCTTTCTTT
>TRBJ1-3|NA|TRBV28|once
CASSSSTVNSGNTIYF
TGTGCCAGCAGTTCCTCGACAGTAAACTCTGGAAACACCATATATTTT
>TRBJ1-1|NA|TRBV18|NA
CASSHRGRTEAFF
TGTGCCAGCTCACATAGAGGTCGCACTGAAGCTTTCTTT
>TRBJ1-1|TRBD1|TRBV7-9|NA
CASSLGQGSLFEAFF
TGTGCCAGCAGCTTAGGACAGGGATCTTTGTTTGAAGCTTTCTTT
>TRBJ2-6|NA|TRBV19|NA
CASSIDSAGANVLTF
TGTGCCAGTAGTATAGATTCGGCTGGGGCCAACGTCCTGACTTTC
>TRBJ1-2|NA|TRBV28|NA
CASSLGTNYGYTF
TGTGCCAGCAGTTTAGGCACAAATTATGGCTACACCTTC
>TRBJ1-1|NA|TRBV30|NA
CAWSVGGNTEAFF
TGTGCCTGGAGTGTAGGGGGAAACACTGAAGCTTTCTTT
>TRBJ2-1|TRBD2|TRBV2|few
CASRRTSGISYNEQFF
TGTGCCAGCAGAAGGACTAGCGGCATCTCCTACAATGAGCAGTTCTTC
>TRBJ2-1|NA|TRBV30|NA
CAWSVGSPSPVEQFF
TGTGCCTGGAGTGTGGGTAGCCCCTCTCCGGTTGAGCAGTTCTTC
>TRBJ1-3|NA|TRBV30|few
CAWGKRGTIYF
TGTGCCTGGGGAAAAAGAGGGACCATATATTTT
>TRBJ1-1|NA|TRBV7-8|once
CASSLEPGYTEAFF
TGTGCCAGCAGCTTAGAACCAGGGTACACTGAAGCTTTCTTT
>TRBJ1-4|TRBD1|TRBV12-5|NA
CASALDRVNEKLFF
TGTGCTAGTGCCCTGGACAGGGTTAATGAAAAACTGTTTTTT
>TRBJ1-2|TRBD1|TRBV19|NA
CASSIDYDRAVYGYTF
TGTGCCAGTAGTATAGATTACGACAGGGCGGTATATGGCTACACCTTC
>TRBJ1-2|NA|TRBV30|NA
CAWSSTGVFYGYTF
TGTGCCTGGAGTTCTACCGGGGTCTTCTATGGCTACACCTTC
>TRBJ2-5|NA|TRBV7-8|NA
CASSLALKTQYF
TGTGCCAGCAGCTTAGCGCTAAAGACCCAGTACTTC
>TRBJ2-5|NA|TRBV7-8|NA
CASSLILTQETQYF
TGTGCCAGCAGCCTCATACTCACGCAAGAGACCCAGTACTTC
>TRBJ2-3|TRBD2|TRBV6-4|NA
CASSTAGGTDTQYF
TGTGCCAGCAGTACAGCGGGGGGAACAGATACGCAGTATTTT
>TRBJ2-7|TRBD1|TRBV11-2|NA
CASRSPGRGSYEQYF
TGTGCCAGCAGATCACCGGGCAGGGGGTCCTACGAGCAGTACTTC
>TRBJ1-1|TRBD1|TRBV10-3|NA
CASEGAIGTEAFF
TGTGCCAGCGAGGGGGCAATTGGGACTGAAGCTTTCTTT
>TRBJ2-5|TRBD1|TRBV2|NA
CASRLDRAETQYF
TGTGCCAGCAGACTGGACAGGGCCGAGACCCAGTACTTC
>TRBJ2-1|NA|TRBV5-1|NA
CASSPGNLDEQFF
TGCGCCAGCAGCCCAGGGAACTTGGATGAGCAGTTCTTC
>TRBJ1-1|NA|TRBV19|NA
CASGLSGYEAFF
TGTGCCAGCGGCCTCTCAGGATATGAAGCTTTCTTT
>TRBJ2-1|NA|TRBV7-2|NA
CASAGYNEQFF
TGTGCCAGCGCGGGCTACAATGAGCAGTTCTTC
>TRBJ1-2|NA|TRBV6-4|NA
CASSDPKADNYGYTF
TGTGCCAGCAGTGATCCGAAAGCGGATAACTATGGCTACACCTTC
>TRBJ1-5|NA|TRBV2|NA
CASSDRGAGNQPQHF
TGTGCCAGCAGTGACAGGGGTGCGGGCAATCAGCCCCAGCATTTT
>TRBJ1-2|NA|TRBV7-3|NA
CASSLWIWNRAYGYTF
TGTGCCAGCAGCTTATGGATCTGGAACAGGGCCTATGGCTACACCTTC
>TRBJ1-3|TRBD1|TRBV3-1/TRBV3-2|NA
CASSQDYGQGGNTIYF
TGTGCCAGCAGCCAAGATTACGGACAGGGTGGAAACACCATATATTTT
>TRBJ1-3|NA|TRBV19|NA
CASSLDSGNTIYF
TGTGCCAGTAGTCTTGACAGCGGAAACACCATATATTTT
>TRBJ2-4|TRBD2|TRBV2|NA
CASSQNSGGAKNIQYF
TGTGCCAGCAGTCAAAATAGCGGGGGGGCCAAAAACATTCAGTACTTC
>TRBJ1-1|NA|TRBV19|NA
CASSTRGNTEAFF
TGTGCCAGTAGTACACGGGGGAACACTGAAGCTTTCTTT
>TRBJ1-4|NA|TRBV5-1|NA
CASSSQGLAEKLFF
TGCGCCAGCAGCTCTCAGGGGTTGGCGGAAAAACTGTTTTTT
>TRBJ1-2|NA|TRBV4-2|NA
CASSHEDNAVYGYTF
TGTGCCAGCAGCCATGAGGACAACGCAGTCTATGGCTACACCTTC
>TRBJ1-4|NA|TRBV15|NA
CATGRGDTTNEKLFF
TGTGCCACCGGTCGGGGAGACACAACTAATGAAAAACTGTTTTTT